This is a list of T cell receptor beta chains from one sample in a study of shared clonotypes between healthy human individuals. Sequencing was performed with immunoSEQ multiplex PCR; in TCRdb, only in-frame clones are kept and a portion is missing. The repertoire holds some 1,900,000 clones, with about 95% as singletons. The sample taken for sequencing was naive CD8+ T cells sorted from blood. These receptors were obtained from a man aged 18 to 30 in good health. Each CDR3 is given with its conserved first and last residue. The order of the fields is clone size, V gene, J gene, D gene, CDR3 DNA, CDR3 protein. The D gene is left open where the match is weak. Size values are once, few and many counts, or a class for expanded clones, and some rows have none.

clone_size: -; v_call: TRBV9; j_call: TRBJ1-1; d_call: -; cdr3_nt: TGTGCCAGCAGCGTAGGGTACAGGGACGGCACTGAAGCTTTCTTT; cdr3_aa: CASSVGYRDGTEAFF
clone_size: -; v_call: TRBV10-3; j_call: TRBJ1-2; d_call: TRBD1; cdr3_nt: TGTGCCATCAGTGAGTCGTCGGCAGGGGGATTTTTCTATGGCTACACCTTC; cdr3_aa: CAISESSAGGFFYGYTF
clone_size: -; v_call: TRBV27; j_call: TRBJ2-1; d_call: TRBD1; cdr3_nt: TGTGCCAGCAGTTACTTGGGACAGTACAATGAGCAGTTCTTC; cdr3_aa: CASSYLGQYNEQFF
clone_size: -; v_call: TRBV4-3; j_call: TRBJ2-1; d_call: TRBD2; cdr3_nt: TGCGCCAGCAGCCAATTCGGACTAGCGGGCTCCTACAATGAGCAGTTCTTC; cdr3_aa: CASSQFGLAGSYNEQFF
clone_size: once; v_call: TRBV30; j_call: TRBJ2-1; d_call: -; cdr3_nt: TGTGCCTGGAGTGTCACCTCGGTTGGGGGTGAGCAGTTCTTC; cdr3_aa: CAWSVTSVGGEQFF
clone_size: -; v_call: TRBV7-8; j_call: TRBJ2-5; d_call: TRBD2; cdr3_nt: TGTGCCAGCAGCGAAAAAGCGGGGGGGAGACAAGAGACCCAGTACTTC; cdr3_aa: CASSEKAGGRQETQYF
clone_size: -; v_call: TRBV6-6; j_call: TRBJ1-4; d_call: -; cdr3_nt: TGTGCCAGCAGTTACGGAGAGGTGGAGAAACTGTTTTTT; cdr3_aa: CASSYGEVEKLFF
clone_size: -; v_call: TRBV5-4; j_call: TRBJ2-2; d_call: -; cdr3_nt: TGTGCCAGCAGCTTGTATTACGGGGAGCTGTTTTTT; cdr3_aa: CASSLYYGELFF
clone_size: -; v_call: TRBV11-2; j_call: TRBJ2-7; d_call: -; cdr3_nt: TGTGCCAGCAGCCCAGCAGGGGGGGCGAACCTGTACTTC; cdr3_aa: CASSPAGGANLYF
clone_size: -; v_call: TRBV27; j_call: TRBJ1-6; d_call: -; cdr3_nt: TGTGCCAGCAGCCTAAGATTCTATAATTCACCCCTCCACTTT; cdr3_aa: CASSLRFYNSPLHF
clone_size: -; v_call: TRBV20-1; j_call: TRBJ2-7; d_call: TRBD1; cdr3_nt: TGCAGTGCTCGGACAGGGGGAGAGCAGTACTTC; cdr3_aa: CSARTGGEQYF
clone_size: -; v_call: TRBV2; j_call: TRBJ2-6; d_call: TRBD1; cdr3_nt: TGTGCCAGGCGCGGGGACAGGGAATCCTCTGGGGCCAACGTCCTGACTTTC; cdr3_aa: CARRGDRESSGANVLTF
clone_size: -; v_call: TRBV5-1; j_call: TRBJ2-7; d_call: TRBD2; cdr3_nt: TGCGCCAGCAGCTTGTGGCTAGCGGGAGGAGACGAGCAGTACTTC; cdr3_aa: CASSLWLAGGDEQYF
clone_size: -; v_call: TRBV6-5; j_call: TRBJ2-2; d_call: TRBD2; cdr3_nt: TGTGCCAGCAGTTACGGGGGGGAATTGGCCGGGGAGCTGTTTTTT; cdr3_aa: CASSYGGELAGELFF
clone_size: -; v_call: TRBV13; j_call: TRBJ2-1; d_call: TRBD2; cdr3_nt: TGTGCCAGCGGGAGGACTAGCGGGTACAATGAGCAGTTCTTC; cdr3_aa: CASGRTSGYNEQFF
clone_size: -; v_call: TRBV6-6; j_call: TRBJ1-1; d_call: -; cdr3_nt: TGTGCCAGCGGACCATGGCAGCGATTGAACACTGAAGCTTTCTTT; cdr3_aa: CASGPWQRLNTEAFF
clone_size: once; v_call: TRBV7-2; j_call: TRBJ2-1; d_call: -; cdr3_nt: TGTGCCAGCAGCTTAGATGGCCCTCCGGGTGAGCAGTTCTTC; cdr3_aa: CASSLDGPPGEQFF
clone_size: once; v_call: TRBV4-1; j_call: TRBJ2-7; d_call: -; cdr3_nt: TGCGCCAGCAGCCCCACGGGGGCCTCCTACGAGCAGTACTTC; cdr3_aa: CASSPTGASYEQYF
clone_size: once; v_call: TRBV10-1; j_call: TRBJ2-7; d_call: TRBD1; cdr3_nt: TGCGCCAGCAGTGACTCAGGACAGGGATTTGACGAGCAGTACTTC; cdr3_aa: CASSDSGQGFDEQYF
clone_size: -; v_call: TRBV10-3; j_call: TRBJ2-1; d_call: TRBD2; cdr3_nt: TGTGCCATCAGTGAGAGATCCGCGGGAGTGTCCTACAATGAGCAGTTCTTC; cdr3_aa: CAISERSAGVSYNEQFF
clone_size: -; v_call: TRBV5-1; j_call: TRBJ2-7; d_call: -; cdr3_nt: TGCGCCAGCAGCCTCCGCCAGACCTACGAGCAGTACTTC; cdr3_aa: CASSLRQTYEQYF
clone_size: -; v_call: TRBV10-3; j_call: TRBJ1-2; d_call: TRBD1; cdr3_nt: TGTGCCATCAGTGAGGGGGGGACAGGGCCCCGGGGCTACACCTTC; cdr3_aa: CAISEGGTGPRGYTF
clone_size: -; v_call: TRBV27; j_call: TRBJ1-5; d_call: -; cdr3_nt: TGTGCCAGCAGTTCGCTCGGGGACAATCAACCCCAGCATTTT; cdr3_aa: CASSSLGDNQPQHF
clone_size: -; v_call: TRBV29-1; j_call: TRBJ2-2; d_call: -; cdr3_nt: TGCAGCGCCCTTTACACCGGGGAGCTGTTTTTT; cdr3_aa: CSALYTGELFF
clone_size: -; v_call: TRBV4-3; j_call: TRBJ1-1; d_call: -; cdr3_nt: TGCGCCAGCAGCCAAGATGGGGCGGTGGGCACTGAAGCTTTCTTT; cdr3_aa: CASSQDGAVGTEAFF
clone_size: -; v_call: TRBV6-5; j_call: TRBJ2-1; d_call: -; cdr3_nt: TGTGCCAGCAGTTACTCTAGCGAGAATGAGCAGTTCTTC; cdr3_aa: CASSYSSENEQFF
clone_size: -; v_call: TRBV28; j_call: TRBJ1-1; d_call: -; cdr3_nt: TGTGCCAGCAGTTTACGCTTCTTAGGAGGGAACACTGAAGCTTTCTTT; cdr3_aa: CASSLRFLGGNTEAFF
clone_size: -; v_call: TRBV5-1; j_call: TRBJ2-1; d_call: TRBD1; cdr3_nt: TGCGCCAGCAGCTTCTTCAGGGGGCTAAATGAGCAGTTCTTC; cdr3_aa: CASSFFRGLNEQFF
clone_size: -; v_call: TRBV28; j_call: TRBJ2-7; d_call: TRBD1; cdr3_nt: TGTGCCAGCAGTTTGTGGACAGGGGGGTCCTACGAGCAGTACTTC; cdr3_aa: CASSLWTGGSYEQYF
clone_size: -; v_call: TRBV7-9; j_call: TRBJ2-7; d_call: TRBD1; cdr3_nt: TGTGCCAGCAGCCATGTCGGGACAGGCTCCTACGAGCAGTACTTC; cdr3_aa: CASSHVGTGSYEQYF
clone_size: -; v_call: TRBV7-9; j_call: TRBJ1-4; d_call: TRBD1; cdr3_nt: TGTGCCAGCAGCCTAGGGACAGGGGACCGTGAAAAACTGTTTTTT; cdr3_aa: CASSLGTGDREKLFF
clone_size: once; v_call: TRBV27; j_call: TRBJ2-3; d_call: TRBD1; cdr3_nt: TGTGCCAGCAGCTTTTCGTCCCGGGACAGAAGAACCCTCACAGATACGCAGTATTTT; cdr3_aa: CASSFSSRDRRTLTDTQYF
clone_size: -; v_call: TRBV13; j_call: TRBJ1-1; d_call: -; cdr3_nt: TGTGCCAGCAGCCCCGATTGGGGGGACACTGAAGCTTTCTTT; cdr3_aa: CASSPDWGDTEAFF
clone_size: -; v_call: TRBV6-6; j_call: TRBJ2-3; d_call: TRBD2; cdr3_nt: TGTGCCAGCAGAAGACTAGCGGGGGTTGGCACAGATACGCAGTATTTT; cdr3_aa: CASRRLAGVGTDTQYF
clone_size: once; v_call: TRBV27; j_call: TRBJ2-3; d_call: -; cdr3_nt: TGTGCCAGCAGTAAACGGGACAAAAGCACAGATACGCAGTATTTT; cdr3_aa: CASSKRDKSTDTQYF
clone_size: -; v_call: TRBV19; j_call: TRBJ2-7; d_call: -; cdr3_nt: TGTGCCAGTAGTATTGACTTGGAACGGTACGAGCAGTACTTC; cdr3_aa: CASSIDLERYEQYF
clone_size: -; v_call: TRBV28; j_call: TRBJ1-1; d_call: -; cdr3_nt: TGTGCCAGCAGCTCCCCGCGCGAGGGTTTGGCTGAAGCTTTCTTT; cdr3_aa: CASSSPREGLAEAFF
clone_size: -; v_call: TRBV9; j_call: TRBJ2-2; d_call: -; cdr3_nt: TGTGCCAGCAGCGGAGGCCGATTACAGGCGAACACCGGGGAGCTGTTTTTT; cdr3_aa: CASSGGRLQANTGELFF
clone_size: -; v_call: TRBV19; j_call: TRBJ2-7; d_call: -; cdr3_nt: TGTGCCAGTAGTATAGAATACAGGGAAGGTGAGCAGTACTTC; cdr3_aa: CASSIEYREGEQYF
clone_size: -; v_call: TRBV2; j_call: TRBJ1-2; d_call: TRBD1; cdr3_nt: TGTGCCAGCAGTGATTCCGGGACAGGGGGCGATATAAACTATGGCTACACCTTC; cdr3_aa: CASSDSGTGGDINYGYTF
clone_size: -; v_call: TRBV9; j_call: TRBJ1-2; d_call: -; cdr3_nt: TGTGCCAGCAGCGTAGATGGGGCTGCATTGGGCTACACCTTC; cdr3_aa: CASSVDGAALGYTF
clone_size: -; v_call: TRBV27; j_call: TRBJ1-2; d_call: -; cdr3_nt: TGTGCCAGCAAATCCTCATCTGCTAACTATGGCTACACCTTC; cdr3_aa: CASKSSSANYGYTF
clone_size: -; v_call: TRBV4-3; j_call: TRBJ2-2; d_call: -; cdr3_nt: TGCGCCAGCAGCCAAGAGTCTCTCGACGCCGGGGAGCTGTTTTTT; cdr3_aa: CASSQESLDAGELFF
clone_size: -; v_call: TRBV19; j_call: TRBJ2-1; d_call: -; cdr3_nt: TGTGCCAGTAGTATAGCGGGGGGCCTCAACAATGAGCAGTTCTTC; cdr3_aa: CASSIAGGLNNEQFF
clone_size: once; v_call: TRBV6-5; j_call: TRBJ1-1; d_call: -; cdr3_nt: TGTGCCAGCAGTTACGGTCCCCCACTAACTGAAGCTTTCTTT; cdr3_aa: CASSYGPPLTEAFF